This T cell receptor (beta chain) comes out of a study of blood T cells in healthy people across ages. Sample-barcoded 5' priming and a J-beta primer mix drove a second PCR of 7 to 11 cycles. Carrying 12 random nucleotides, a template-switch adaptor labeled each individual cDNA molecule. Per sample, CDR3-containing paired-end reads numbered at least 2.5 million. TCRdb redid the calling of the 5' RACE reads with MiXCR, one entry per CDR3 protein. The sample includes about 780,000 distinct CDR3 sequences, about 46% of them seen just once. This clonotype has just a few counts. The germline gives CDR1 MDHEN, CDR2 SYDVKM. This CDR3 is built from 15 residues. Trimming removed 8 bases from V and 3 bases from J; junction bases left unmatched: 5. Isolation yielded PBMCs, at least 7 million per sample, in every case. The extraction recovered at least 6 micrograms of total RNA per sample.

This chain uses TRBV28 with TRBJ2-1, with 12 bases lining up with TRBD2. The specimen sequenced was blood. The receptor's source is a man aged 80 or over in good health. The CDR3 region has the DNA TGTGCCAGCCTACTAGCGGGAGGAAACTACAATGAGCAGTTCTTC. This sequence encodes CASLLAGGNYNEQFF.